These 9 T cell receptor beta chains share one sample of origin, sequenced in a study of cytomegalovirus exposure and HLA in healthy donors. Primers for the PCR totalled 60 Vbeta and 13 Jbeta. Using immunoSEQ multiplex PCR, the repertoire was profiled, and TCRdb retains in-frame clones only, with some absent. The sample has 110,000 to 150,000 clones; around 72% are singletons. Sample: PBMCs. These receptors were taken from a woman between 40 and 55 years old in good health and CMV-seronegative.

This clone was recorded only once. The chain employs TRBV7-9 and TRBJ1-6; a possible D gene is TRBD1 (5 bases). V gave up 5 bases and J gave up 5 bases, with 10 bases separating them. The CDR3 extends over 14 amino acids. Germline V CDR1 and CDR2: SEHNR, FQNEAQ (reference sequence). As DNA, the CDR3 is TGTGCCAGCAGCATCCTGACAGATAATTCACCCCTCCACTTT. Its translation is CASSILTDNSPLHF. Filled out from reference TRBV7-9 and TRBJ1-6, the complete variable domain reads DTGVSQNPRHKITKRGQNVTFRCDPISEHNRLYWYRQTLGQGPEFLTYFQNEAQLEKSRLLSDRFSAERPKGSFSTLEIQRTEQGDSAMYLCASSILTDNSPLHFGNGTRLTVT.

The chain is built from TRBV10-3 and TRBJ2-1; D remains unclear. The CDR3 loop spans 12 amino acids. V lost 9 bases and J lost 5, with 11 bases in between. Per germline, CDR1 ENHRY and CDR2 SYGVKD. The CDR3 nucleotides read TGTGCCATTTCCCTCACTGACAATGAGCAGTTCTTC. Protein sequence: CAISLTDNEQFF.

The V and J genes are TRBV7-2 and TRBJ2-1, with TRBD2 identical over 13 bases. This CDR3 is 16 amino acids long. CDR1 and CDR2 from the germline V gene are SGHTA and FQGNSA. After removal of 3 bases from V and 9 bases from J, the junction contained 8 bases not matched to a gene. CDR3 loop: CASSFTLAGGLAEQFF. The DNA of the CDR3 is TGTGCCAGCAGCTTTACACTAGCGGGGGGGCTCGCTGAGCAGTTCTTC.

This clone has only a few counts. This rearrangement joins TRBV6-1 to TRBJ1-6, with D tentatively TRBD1 (5 bases). With 10 bases removed from V and 6 bases from J, the gap between germline ends came to 19 bases. The V gene's germline CDR1 is MNHNS and CDR2 SASEGT. The CDR3 extends over 15 amino acids. CDR3 sequence reads: CATVGGGARNSPLHF. The CDR3 DNA follows: TGTGCCACCGTCGGGGGTGGGGCGCGTAATTCACCCCTCCACTTT.

The chain has TRBV7-3 and TRBJ1-1, with D unresolved. V lost 2 bases, J lost 3 bases, and 10 bases lay in between. The CDR3 has 14 residues. From germline, CDR1 is SGHTA and CDR2 FQGTGA. The CDR3 DNA reads TGTGCCAGCAGCTTACGGGGATCGCACACTGAAGCTTTCTTT. Amino acids: CASSLRGSHTEAFF.

The V call is TRBV7-3, the J call TRBJ2-5, with D perhaps matching TRBD1 (6 bases). CDR3 size: 16 residues. The germline gives CDR1 SGHTA, CDR2 FQGTGA. Deletions cut 4 bases from V and 0 bases from J, with 15 bases between. CDR3 loop: CASSSGQKSYQETQYF. The CDR3 DNA is TGTGCCAGCAGCTCAGGACAGAAATCTTACCAAGAGACCCAGTACTTC.

The chain joins TRBV6-6 to TRBJ2-2; TRBD2 agrees at 10 bases. Trimming took 5 bases from V and 1 from J; bases not matched to a gene: 4. Germline CDR1 is MNHNY and CDR2 is SVGAGI (reference sequence). The CDR3 sequence is 16 residues long. In nucleotides, the CDR3 is TGTGCCAGCAGTATACTAGCGGGGTTGAACACCGGGGAGCTGTTTTTT. As protein: CASSILAGLNTGELFF.

This chain links TRBV7-9 with TRBJ1-1, with D possibly TRBD1 on 6 matching bases. Per the germline V gene, CDR1 is SEHNR and CDR2 is FQNEAQ (reference sequence). This CDR3 has 13 amino acids. V was pared by 8 bases and J by 5 bases, with 15 bases between. The CDR3 here is CASLQGMGTEAFF. CDR3 nucleotides: TGTGCCAGCTTACAGGGTATGGGAACTGAAGCTTTCTTT.

This clone was detected a few times. The gene calls are TRBV6-5 and TRBJ2-2; unclear D gene. CDR1 is MNHEY and CDR2 is SVGAGI in the germline V gene. With 0 bases removed from V and 4 bases from J, the gap between germline ends came to 12 bases. This CDR3 is 16 amino acids long. CDR3 in amino acids: CASSYSAVSGTGELFF. The CDR3 DNA reads TGTGCCAGCAGTTACTCGGCGGTCTCTGGCACCGGGGAGCTGTTTTTT.